This passage covers 13 T cell receptor beta chains from one sample sequenced in a study of vaccination effects on CD4 cells after COVID-19 (dated by TCRdb to 2021 to 2024). Library preparation was by the immunoSEQ multiplex PCR assay. TCRdb carries this immuneACCESS record with in-frame sequences only. Its versions omit some clonotypes, under half of them owing to an unresolved V gene in the studies checked, with the rest unexplained. The sample table holds tens of thousands of clones, of which less than 75% were seen once. The ten largest clones add up to approximately 9.9% of the sample. Their target antigens are unknown. After about 10 days of culture, CD4+ T cells were isolated with the EasySep CD4+ T cell isolation kit. The specimen comprised CD4+ T cells from PBMCs cultured without peptide, sampled before COVID-19 vaccination. Receptors were obtained from a human donor who received a COVID-19 vaccine.

V is TRBV7-2 and J is TRBJ2-7, with D maybe TRBD2 (7 bases). The V end was cut by 5 bases, the J end by 4 bases, with 18 bases between. The CDR3 length is 15 residues. Germline-derived CDR1 and CDR2 are SGHTA and FQGNSA. This chain's CDR3 is CASSPSGGARYEQYF. The CDR3 DNA reads as TGTGCCAGCAGCCCTTCTGGGGGGGCGCGGTACGAGCAGTACTTC.

This chain links TRBV2 with TRBJ2-2, with 8 bases identical to TRBD1. Per germline, CDR1 SNHLY and CDR2 FYNNEI. After removal of 8 bases from V and 5 bases from J, the junction contained 7 bases not matched to a gene. The CDR3 sequence is 14 residues long. CDR3 sequence: CASGTRQGTGELFF. The CDR3 bases are TGTGCCAGCGGAACGAGACAGGGGACCGGGGAGCTGTTTTTT.

This chain connects TRBV5-4 to TRBJ2-5; 7 bases line up with TRBD2. Germline loops: CDR1 SGHNT, CDR2 YYREEE (reference sequence). V lost 4 bases and J lost 3; bases outside the gene matches: 12. CDR3 length: 16 residues. The CDR3 DNA sequence: TGTGCCAGCAGCCCACAAGCGGGGAAGACCAAAGAGACCCAGTACTTC. Protein sequence: CASSPQAGKTKETQYF.

The chain combines TRBV25-1 with TRBJ2-4; D call uncertain. Germline V gene lookup returns CDR1 MGHDK and CDR2 SYGVNS. CDR3 length: 11 residues. The V gene lost 11 bases and the J gene lost 3 bases, with 8 bases spanning the gap. The CDR3 sequence is CAGKDKNIQYF. CDR3 coding DNA: TGTGCCGGTAAGGACAAAAACATTCAGTACTTC.

The sample holds a few counts of this clone. The chain joins TRBV7-9 to TRBJ2-6; D is ambiguous. In germline, CDR1 is SEHNR, CDR2 FQNEAQ (reference sequence). The CDR3 consists of 13 residues. V was clipped by 6 bases and J by 3 bases, with 6 bases between them. CDR3 residues: CASRAVGANVLTF. The CDR3 nucleotides read TGTGCCAGCAGGGCTGTTGGGGCCAACGTCCTGACTTTC. The variable domain in full, with the rest retrieved from reference TRBV7-9 and TRBJ2-6, is DTGVSQNPRHKITKRGQNVTFRCDPISEHNRLYWYRQTLGQGPEFLTYFQNEAQLEKSRLLSDRFSAERPKGSFSTLEIQRTEQGDSAMYLCASRAVGANVLTFGAGSRLTVL.

The chain carries TRBV7-9 and TRBJ1-1; D gene ambiguous. This CDR3 region has 15 residues. V gave up 1 base and J gave up 1 base, with 10 bases separating them. From germline, CDR1 is SEHNR and CDR2 FQNEAQ (reference sequence). The CDR3 protein is CASSLGREGNTEAFF. For the CDR3, the DNA is TGTGCCAGCAGCTTAGGTAGGGAGGGGAACACTGAAGCTTTCTTT.

This chain connects TRBV6-5 to TRBJ1-4; 10 bases line up with TRBD1. V shed 2 bases, J shed 7 bases, and the junction held 7 bases outside the gene matches. This CDR3 has 16 amino acids. The germline V gene encodes CDR1 MNHEY and CDR2 SVGAGI. The CDR3 region is CASSYGRTGGSEKLFF. CDR3 coding DNA: TGTGCCAGCAGTTACGGGCGGACAGGGGGGAGTGAAAAACTGTTTTTT.

This clone was observed a single time. The genes are TRBV4-3 and TRBJ1-2; 8 nucleotides line up with TRBD1. Germline V gene sequence: CDR1 LGHNA, CDR2 YSLEER. V was clipped by 3 bases and J by 4 bases; unmatched bases: 7. The CDR3 totals 15 residues. DNA of the CDR3: TGCGCCAGCAGCCAGGACAGGGTAGACCCCTATGGCTACACCTTC. It codes for CASSQDRVDPYGYTF.

The chain uses TRBV30 and TRBJ2-1, with D perhaps matching TRBD1 (6 bases). Trimming pared 7 bases from V and 4 bases from J, leaving 17 bases between. In germline, CDR1 is GTSNPN, CDR2 SVGIG (reference sequence). The CDR3 totals 14 residues. CDR3 protein: CASRARGLYNEQFF. In DNA, the CDR3 is TGTGCCTCCCGAGCCAGGGGCTTGTACAATGAGCAGTTCTTC.

This clone appeared once. The V gene is TRBV6-5, the J gene TRBJ2-6; D ambiguous. Trimming removed 6 bases at V and 6 bases at J, with 15 bases between. This CDR3 region has 15 residues. Per germline, CDR1 MNHEY and CDR2 SVGAGI. CDR3 protein: CASRPFLQPANVLTF. In DNA, the CDR3 is TGTGCCAGCAGACCCTTCCTACAGCCGGCCAACGTCCTGACTTTC.

The chain couples TRBV6-1 to TRBJ1-4; 9 bases line up with TRBD1. Germline values: CDR1 MNHNS, CDR2 SASEGT. This CDR3 comprises 16 residues. With V trimmed by 5 bases and J by 3 bases, 7 bases remained unmatched. The CDR3 DNA sequence: TGTGCCAGCAGTCAAGGACAGGGGATATCTAATGAAAAACTGTTTTTT. Its protein is CASSQGQGISNEKLFF.

The chain employs TRBV5-1 and TRBJ2-1; 7 positions agree with TRBD1. The trim removed 4 bases at V and 5 bases at J, leaving 9 bases unmatched. In germline, CDR1 is SGHRS, CDR2 YFSETQ. The length of the CDR3 is 15 residues. The CDR3 sequence: CASSHGDRENNEQFF. In DNA, the CDR3 is TGCGCCAGCAGCCATGGCGACAGGGAAAACAATGAGCAGTTCTTC.

The table lists this clone with a few counts. V is TRBV7-2 and J is TRBJ2-7, with 13 bases lining up with TRBD2. Germline CDR1 and CDR2: SGHTA and FQGNSA. The J segment lost 0 bases and the V segment lost 4 bases, leaving 3 bases of the junction unmatched. The CDR3 runs 16 residues. This CDR3 reads CASSWGLAGPSYEQYF. In DNA, the CDR3 is TGTGCCAGCAGCTGGGGACTAGCGGGGCCCTCCTACGAGCAGTACTTC.